These T cell receptor beta chains were read from a single sample in a study of cytomegalovirus exposure and HLA in healthy donors. Generated by immunoSEQ multiplex PCR, the TCRdb table keeps only in-frame clones and is missing some. The data show about 160,000 clones, roughly 79% seen once. The sequenced sample consisted of PBMCs. These receptors were obtained from a man aged 35 to 55 in good health and CMV-seronegative. Both conserved end residues are part of each CDR3. A D gene is named only where the DNA matches it firmly.

v_gene: TRBV6-4; d_gene: -; j_gene: TRBJ2-5; CDR3aa: CASRLPSPGQRQETQYF
v_gene: TRBV5-1; d_gene: -; j_gene: TRBJ2-3; CDR3aa: CASSMGNRVSTDTQYF
v_gene: TRBV10-3; d_gene: TRBD2; j_gene: TRBJ2-7; CDR3aa: CAISGGLALPNYEQYF
v_gene: TRBV19; d_gene: -; j_gene: TRBJ2-5; CDR3aa: CASNSGTSYQETQYF
v_gene: TRBV6-6; d_gene: TRBD2; j_gene: TRBJ2-4; CDR3aa: CASSYSSGRISNIQYF
v_gene: TRBV2; d_gene: -; j_gene: TRBJ2-5; CDR3aa: CASSGLTDYYRQYF
v_gene: TRBV7-9; d_gene: -; j_gene: TRBJ1-1; CDR3aa: CASSSRDSGNTEAFF
v_gene: TRBV15; d_gene: TRBD1; j_gene: TRBJ1-1; CDR3aa: CATSRVRQGGSTEAFF
v_gene: TRBV28; d_gene: TRBD1; j_gene: TRBJ1-2; CDR3aa: CASTLRQGDGYTF
v_gene: TRBV2; d_gene: TRBD1; j_gene: TRBJ1-4; CDR3aa: CASKLQGVGNEKLFF
v_gene: TRBV6-5; d_gene: -; j_gene: TRBJ1-5; CDR3aa: CASTRDSNQPQHF
v_gene: TRBV19; d_gene: -; j_gene: TRBJ2-5; CDR3aa: CASSPRGFQETQYF
v_gene: TRBV4-2; d_gene: TRBD1; j_gene: TRBJ1-1; CDR3aa: CASSQGDRGPRGEAFF
v_gene: TRBV7-9; d_gene: -; j_gene: TRBJ2-1; CDR3aa: CASSRLGLGQFF
v_gene: TRBV11-2; d_gene: TRBD1; j_gene: TRBJ2-7; CDR3aa: CASSLTWTGSAYEQYF
v_gene: TRBV7-9; d_gene: -; j_gene: TRBJ2-3; CDR3aa: CASSFLVGGRTDTQYF
v_gene: TRBV9; d_gene: -; j_gene: TRBJ1-5; CDR3aa: CASSLTLLGPQHF
v_gene: TRBV27; d_gene: TRBD1; j_gene: TRBJ2-3; CDR3aa: CASSPWDRSSTDTQYF
v_gene: TRBV6-1; d_gene: -; j_gene: TRBJ2-2; CDR3aa: CASGDSSRFTGELFF
v_gene: TRBV9; d_gene: TRBD1; j_gene: TRBJ1-2; CDR3aa: CASSPPTGGTDGYTF
v_gene: TRBV19; d_gene: -; j_gene: TRBJ1-5; CDR3aa: CASSIGGKGQPQHF
v_gene: TRBV11-3; d_gene: TRBD2; j_gene: TRBJ2-1; CDR3aa: CASSFATSGEQFF